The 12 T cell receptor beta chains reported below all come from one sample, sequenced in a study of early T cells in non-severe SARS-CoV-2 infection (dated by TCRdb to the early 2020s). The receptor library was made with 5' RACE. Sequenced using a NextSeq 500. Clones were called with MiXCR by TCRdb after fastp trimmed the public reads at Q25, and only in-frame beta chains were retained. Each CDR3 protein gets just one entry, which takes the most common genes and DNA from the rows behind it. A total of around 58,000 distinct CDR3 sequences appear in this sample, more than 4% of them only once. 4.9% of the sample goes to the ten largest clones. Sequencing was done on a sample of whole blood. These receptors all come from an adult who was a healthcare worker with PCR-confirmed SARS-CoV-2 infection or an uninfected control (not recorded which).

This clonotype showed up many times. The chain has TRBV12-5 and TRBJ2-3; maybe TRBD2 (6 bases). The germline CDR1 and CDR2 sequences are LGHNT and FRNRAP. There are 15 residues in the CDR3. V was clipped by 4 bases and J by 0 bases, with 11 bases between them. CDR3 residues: CASGSGSGSTDTQYF. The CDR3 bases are TGTGCTAGTGGTTCGGGGAGCGGGAGCACAGATACGCAGTATTTT.

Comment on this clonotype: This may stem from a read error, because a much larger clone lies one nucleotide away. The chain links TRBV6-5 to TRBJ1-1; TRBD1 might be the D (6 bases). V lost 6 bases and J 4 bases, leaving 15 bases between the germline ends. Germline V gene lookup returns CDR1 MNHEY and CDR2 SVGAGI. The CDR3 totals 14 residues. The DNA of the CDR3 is TGTGCCAGCAGCCCTACAGGGAGATCCACTGAAGCTTTCTTT. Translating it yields CASSPTGRSTEAFF.

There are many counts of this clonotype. The CDR3 reads CASSMASGGLTDTQYF. The CDR3 nucleotides read TGTGCCAGCAGCATGGCTAGCGGGGGCCTCACAGATACGCAGTATTTT. The chain combines TRBV11-2 with TRBJ2-3, with 10 bases aligning to TRBD2. Trimming cost V 5 bases and J 2 bases; bases outside gene matches: 7. The CDR3 length is 16 residues. CDR1 and CDR2 (germline): SGHAT, FQNNGV.

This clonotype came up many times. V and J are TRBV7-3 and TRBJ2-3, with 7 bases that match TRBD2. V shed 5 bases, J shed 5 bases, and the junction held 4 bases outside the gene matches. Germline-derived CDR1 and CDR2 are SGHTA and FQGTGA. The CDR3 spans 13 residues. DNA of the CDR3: TGTGCCAGCAGCCCCCCGGGGGGAGATACGCAGTATTTT. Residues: CASSPPGGDTQYF.

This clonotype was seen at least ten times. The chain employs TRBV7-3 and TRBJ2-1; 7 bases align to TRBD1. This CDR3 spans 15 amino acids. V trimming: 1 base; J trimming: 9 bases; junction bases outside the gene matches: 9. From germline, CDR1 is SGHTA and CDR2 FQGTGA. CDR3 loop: CASSLRGGAVSEQFF. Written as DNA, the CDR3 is TGTGCCAGCAGCTTAAGAGGGGGCGCAGTTAGTGAGCAGTTCTTC.

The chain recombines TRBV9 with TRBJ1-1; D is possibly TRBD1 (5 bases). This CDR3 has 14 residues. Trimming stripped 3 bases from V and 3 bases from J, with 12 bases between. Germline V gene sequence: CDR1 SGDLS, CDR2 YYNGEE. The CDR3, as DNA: TGTGCCAGCAGCGCAGGAGGGGACTACACTGAAGCTTTCTTT. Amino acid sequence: CASSAGGDYTEAFF.

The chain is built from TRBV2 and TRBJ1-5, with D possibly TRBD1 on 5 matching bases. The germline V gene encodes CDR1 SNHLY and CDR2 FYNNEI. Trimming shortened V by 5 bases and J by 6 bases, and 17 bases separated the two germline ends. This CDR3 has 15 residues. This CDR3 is CASSLAQGGIQPQHF. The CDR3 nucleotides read TGTGCCAGCAGTTTGGCCCAGGGAGGAATTCAGCCCCAGCATTTT.

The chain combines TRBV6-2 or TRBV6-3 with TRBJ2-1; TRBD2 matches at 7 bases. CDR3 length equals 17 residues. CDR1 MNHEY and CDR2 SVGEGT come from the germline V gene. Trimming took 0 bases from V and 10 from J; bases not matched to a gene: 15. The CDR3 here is CASSYSYGGGPGSEQFF. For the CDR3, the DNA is TGTGCCAGCAGTTACTCGTACGGCGGGGGTCCGGGTTCGGAGCAGTTCTTC.

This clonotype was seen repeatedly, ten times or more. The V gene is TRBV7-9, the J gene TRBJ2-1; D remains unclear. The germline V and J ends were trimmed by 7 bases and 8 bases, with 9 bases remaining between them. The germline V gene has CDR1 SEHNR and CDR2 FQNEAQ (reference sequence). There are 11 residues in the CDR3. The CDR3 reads CASTLADEQFF. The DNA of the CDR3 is TGTGCCAGCACTTTAGCTGATGAGCAGTTCTTC. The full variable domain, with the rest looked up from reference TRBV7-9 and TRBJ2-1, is DTGVSQNPRHKITKRGQNVTFRCDPISEHNRLYWYRQTLGQGPEFLTYFQNEAQLEKSRLLSDRFSAERPKGSFSTLEIQRTEQGDSAMYLCASTLADEQFFGPGTRLTVL.

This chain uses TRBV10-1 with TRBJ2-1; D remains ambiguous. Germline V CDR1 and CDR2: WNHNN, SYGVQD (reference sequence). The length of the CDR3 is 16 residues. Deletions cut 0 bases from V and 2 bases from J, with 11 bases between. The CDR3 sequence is CASSESTLIPYNEQFF. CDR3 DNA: TGCGCCAGCAGTGAGTCGACTCTTATACCCTACAATGAGCAGTTCTTC.

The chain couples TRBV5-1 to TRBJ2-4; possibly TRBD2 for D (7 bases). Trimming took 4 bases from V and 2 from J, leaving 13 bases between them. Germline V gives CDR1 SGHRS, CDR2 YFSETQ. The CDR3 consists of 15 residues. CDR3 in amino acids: CASSRGAGTKNIQYF. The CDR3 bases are TGCGCCAGCAGCCGGGGGGCAGGGACCAAAAACATTCAGTACTTC.

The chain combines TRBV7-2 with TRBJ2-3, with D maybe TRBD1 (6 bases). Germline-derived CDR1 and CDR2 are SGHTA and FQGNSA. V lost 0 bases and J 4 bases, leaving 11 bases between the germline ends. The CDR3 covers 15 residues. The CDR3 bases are TGTGCCAGCAGCTTAGCGCCACAGGGAGCAGATACGCAGTATTTT. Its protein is CASSLAPQGADTQYF.